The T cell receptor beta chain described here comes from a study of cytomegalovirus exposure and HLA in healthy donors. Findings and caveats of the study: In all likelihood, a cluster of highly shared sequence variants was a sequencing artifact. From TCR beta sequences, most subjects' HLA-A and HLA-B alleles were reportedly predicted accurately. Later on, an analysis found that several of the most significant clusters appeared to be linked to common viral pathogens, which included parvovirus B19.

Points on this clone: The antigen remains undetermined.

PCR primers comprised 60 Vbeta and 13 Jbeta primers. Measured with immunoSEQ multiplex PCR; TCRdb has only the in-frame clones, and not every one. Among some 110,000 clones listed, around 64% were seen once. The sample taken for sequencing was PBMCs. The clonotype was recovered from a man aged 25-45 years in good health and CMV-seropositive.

CDR3 sequence (DNA): TGTGCCAGCAGTTTATGGGGGAGGAATGGCTACACCTTC. It yields the protein CASSLWGRNGYTF. The chain links TRBV28 to TRBJ1-2; no reliable D call. The length of the CDR3 is 13 residues. Germline lookup yields CDR1 MDHEN and CDR2 SYDVKM. Trimming shortened V by 0 bases and J by 6 bases, and 8 bases separated the two germline ends.